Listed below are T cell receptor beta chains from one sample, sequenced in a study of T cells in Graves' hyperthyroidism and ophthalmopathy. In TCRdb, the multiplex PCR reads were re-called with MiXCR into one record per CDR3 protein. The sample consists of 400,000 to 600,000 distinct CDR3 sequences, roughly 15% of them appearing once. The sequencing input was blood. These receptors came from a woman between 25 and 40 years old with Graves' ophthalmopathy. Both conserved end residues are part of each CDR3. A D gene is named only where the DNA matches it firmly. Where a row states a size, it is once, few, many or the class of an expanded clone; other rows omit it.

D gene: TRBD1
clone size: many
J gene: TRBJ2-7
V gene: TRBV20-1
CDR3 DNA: TGCAGTGCTAGGGGGACAGGATTCCTATACGAGCAGTACTTC
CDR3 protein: CSARGTGFLYEQYF

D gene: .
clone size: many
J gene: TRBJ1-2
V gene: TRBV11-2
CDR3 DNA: TGTGCCAGCTCCCCCGGGGGGGTCTATGGCTACACCTTC
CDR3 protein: CASSPGGVYGYTF

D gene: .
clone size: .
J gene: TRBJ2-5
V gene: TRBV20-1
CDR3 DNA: TGCAGTGCTAGCCTTAGGGGGACCCAGTACTTC
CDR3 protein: CSASLRGTQYF

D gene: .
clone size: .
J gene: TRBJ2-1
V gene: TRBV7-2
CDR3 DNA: TGTGCCAGCAGCTTGACTAGTGGGGTGGGGGAGCAGTTCTTC
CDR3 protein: CASSLTSGVGEQFF

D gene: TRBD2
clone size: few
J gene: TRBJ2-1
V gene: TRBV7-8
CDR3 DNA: TGTGCCAGCAGCCCTGGGGGACTAGCGGGAGGGAATGAGCAGTTCTTC
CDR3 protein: CASSPGGLAGGNEQFF

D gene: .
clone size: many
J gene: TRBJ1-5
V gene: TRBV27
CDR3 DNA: TGTGCCAGCAGTCCCGGCCATGGGAGCCAGCCCCAGCATTTT
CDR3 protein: CASSPGHGSQPQHF

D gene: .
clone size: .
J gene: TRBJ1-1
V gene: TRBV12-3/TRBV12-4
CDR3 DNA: TGTGCCAGCAGTTTATTCCCTGAAGCTTTCTTT
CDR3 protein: CASSLFPEAFF

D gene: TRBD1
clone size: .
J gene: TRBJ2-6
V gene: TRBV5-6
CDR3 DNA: TGTGCCAGCAGCTTGGCCGGAGGACAGGGGATCTCCGGGGCCAACGTCCTGACTTTC
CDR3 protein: CASSLAGGQGISGANVLTF

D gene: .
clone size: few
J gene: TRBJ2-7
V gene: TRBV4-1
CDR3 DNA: TGCGCCAGCAGCCAAGACGAACAGGGAGGCAGGGAGCAGTACTTC
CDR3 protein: CASSQDEQGGREQYF

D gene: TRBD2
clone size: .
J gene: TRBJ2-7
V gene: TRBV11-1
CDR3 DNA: TGTGCCAGCAGCCTCGGACTAGCGGATACCTACGAGCAGTACTTC
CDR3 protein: CASSLGLADTYEQYF

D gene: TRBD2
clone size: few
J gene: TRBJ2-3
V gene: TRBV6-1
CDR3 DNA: TGTGCCAGCAGTCCCGTCCTGGGGGGGAACACAGATACGCAGTATTTT
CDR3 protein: CASSPVLGGNTDTQYF

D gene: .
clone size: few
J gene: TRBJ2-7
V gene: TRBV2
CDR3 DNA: TGTGCCAGCCAAGGGACTGGGCCTTACGAGCAGTACTTC
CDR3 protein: CASQGTGPYEQYF

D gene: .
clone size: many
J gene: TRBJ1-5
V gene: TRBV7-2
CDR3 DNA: TGTGCCAGCAGCTTATTATCTGTCCCTTTTAGCAATCAGCCCCAGCATTTT
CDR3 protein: CASSLLSVPFSNQPQHF

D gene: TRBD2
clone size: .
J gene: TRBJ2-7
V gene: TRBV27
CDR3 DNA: TGTGCCAGCAGTCATCCACGATCTAGCGGGAAGCTCGAGCAGTACTTC
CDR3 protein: CASSHPRSSGKLEQYF

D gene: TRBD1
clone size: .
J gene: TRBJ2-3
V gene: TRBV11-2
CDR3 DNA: TGTGCCAGCAGCCCTACCGGGACAGGGTTCGATACGCAGTATTTT
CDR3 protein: CASSPTGTGFDTQYF

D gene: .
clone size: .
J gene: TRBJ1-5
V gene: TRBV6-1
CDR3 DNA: TGTGCCTCAGGGGCCAAGCAGCCCCAGCATTTT
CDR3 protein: CASGAKQPQHF

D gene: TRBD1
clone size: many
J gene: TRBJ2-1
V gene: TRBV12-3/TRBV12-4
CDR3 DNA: TGTGCCAGCGGGACAGGGGGCGGGAATGAGCAGTTCTTC
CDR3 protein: CASGTGGGNEQFF

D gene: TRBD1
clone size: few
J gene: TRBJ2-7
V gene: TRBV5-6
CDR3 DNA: TGTGCCAGCAGCGGGCCGGACAGGGGGCGGCAAGAGCAGTACTTC
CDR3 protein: CASSGPDRGRQEQYF

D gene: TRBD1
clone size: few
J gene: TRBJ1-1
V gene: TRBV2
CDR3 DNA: TGTACCAGCAGTGCGACAGGGGGCTTCATTCACAGGGCTTTCTTT
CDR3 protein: CTSSATGGFIHRAFF

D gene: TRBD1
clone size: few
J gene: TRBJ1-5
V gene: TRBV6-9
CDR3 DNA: TGTGCCAGCAGTTCAGGGGGGGGCAGGAGCAATCAGCCCCAGCATTTT
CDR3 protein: CASSSGGGRSNQPQHF

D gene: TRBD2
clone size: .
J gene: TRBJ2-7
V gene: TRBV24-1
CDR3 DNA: TGTGCCACCAGTGATGGTACTAGCGAGATACACTACGAGCAGTACTTC
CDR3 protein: CATSDGTSEIHYEQYF

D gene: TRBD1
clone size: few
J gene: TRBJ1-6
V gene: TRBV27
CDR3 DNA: TGTGCCAGCAGTCGCTCGAGGACAGGCTATAATTCACCCCTCCACTTT
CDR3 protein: CASSRSRTGYNSPLHF

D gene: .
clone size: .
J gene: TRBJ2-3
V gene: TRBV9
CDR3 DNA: TGTGCCAGCAGCGTAGGAGGGAGTGGGGCAGATACGCAGTATTTT
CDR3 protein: CASSVGGSGADTQYF

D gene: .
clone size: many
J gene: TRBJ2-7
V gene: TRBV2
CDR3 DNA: TGTGCCAGCATGCTGTACTACGAGCAGTACTTC
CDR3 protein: CASMLYYEQYF

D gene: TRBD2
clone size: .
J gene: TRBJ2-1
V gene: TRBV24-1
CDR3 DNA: TGTGCCGCCAGTGGGCTAGCGGTTAGCTCCTACAATGAGCAGTTCTTC
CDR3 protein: CAASGLAVSSYNEQFF

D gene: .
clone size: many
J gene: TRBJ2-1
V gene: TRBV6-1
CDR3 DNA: TGTGCCAGCAGTGAGATGGCGGTTTCCTACAATGAGCAGTTCTTC
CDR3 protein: CASSEMAVSYNEQFF

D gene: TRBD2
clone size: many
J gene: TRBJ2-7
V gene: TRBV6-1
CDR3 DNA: TGTGCCAGCAGTTCGCCCGGGACTAGCGACGACGAGCAGTACTTC
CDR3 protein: CASSSPGTSDDEQYF

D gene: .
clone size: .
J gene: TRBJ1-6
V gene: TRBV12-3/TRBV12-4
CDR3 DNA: TGTGCCAGCAGTGCCATAGGGTTTTCACCCCTCCACTTT
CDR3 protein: CASSAIGFSPLHF

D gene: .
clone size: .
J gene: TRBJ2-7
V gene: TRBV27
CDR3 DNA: TGTGCCAGCAGTTCGGAGACCTACGAGCAGTACTTC
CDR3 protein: CASSSETYEQYF

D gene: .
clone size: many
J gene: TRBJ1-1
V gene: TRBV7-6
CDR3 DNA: TGTGCCAGCAGCCGAGAGGGGGACACTGAAGCTTTCTTT
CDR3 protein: CASSREGDTEAFF